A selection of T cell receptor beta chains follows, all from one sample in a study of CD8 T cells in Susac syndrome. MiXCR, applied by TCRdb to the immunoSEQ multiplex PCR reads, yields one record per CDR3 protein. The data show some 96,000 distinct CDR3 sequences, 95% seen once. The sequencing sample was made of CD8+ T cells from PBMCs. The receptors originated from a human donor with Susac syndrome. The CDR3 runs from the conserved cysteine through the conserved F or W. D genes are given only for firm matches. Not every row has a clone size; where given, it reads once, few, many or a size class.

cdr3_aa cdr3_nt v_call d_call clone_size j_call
CASSVGPQANQPQHF TGTGCCAGCAGCGTAGGTCCCCAGGCCAATCAGCCCCAGCATTTT TRBV9 NA NA TRBJ1-5
CASSPQGSDFYGYTF TGTGCCAGCAGCCCTCAGGGATCGGATTTCTATGGCTACACCTTC TRBV7-2 NA NA TRBJ1-2
CSVVRNTGELFF TGCAGCGTTGTCAGAAACACCGGGGAGCTGTTTTTT TRBV29-1 NA few TRBJ2-2
CASSFGGQETQYF TGTGCCAGCAGTTTCGGGGGCCAAGAGACCCAGTACTTC TRBV12-3/TRBV12-4 NA NA TRBJ2-5
CASSSTGTPIYEQYF TGTGCCAGCAGTTCAACCGGGACTCCCATCTACGAGCAGTACTTC TRBV6-5 NA NA TRBJ2-7
CASSQNPSKGAFF TGCGCCAGCAGCCAAAACCCCTCGAAGGGAGCTTTCTTT TRBV4-1 NA once TRBJ1-1
CASSHSLSQETQYF TGTGCCAGCAGCCACTCCCTGTCCCAAGAGACCCAGTACTTC TRBV3-1 NA NA TRBJ2-5
CASSQVARGSSYNEQFF TGCGCCAGCAGCCAAGTTGCGCGGGGGAGCTCCTACAATGAGCAGTTCTTC TRBV4-1 TRBD2 once TRBJ2-1
CASSRPGGPWTQYF TGTGCCAGCAGTCGTCCGGGGGGCCCGTGGACCCAGTACTTC TRBV6-5 NA once TRBJ2-5
CASSYGLSSYEQYF TGTGCCAGCAGTTACGGGCTGAGCTCCTACGAGCAGTACTTC TRBV6-2/TRBV6-3 NA NA TRBJ2-7
CSAMGLAGDVYEQYF TGCAGTGCTATGGGACTAGCGGGAGACGTATACGAGCAGTACTTC TRBV20-1 TRBD2 NA TRBJ2-7
CASSQTDLTDTQYF TGTGCCAGCAGCCAGACAGATTTAACAGATACGCAGTATTTT TRBV28 NA NA TRBJ2-3
CASSEVGGNSPLHF TGCGCCAGCAGTGAAGTCGGGGGTAATTCACCCCTCCACTTT TRBV10-1 NA NA TRBJ1-6
CSVLGEQGDPYGYTF TGCAGCGTCCTTGGGGAACAGGGTGACCCTTATGGCTACACCTTC TRBV29-1 NA NA TRBJ1-2
CASSAYGTGYGYGYTF TGTGCCAGCAGCGCTTATGGGACAGGGTATGGCTATGGCTACACCTTC TRBV7-9 TRBD1 NA TRBJ1-2
CATSRGDIGNQPQHF TGTGCCACCAGCAGAGGGGACATCGGCAATCAGCCCCAGCATTTT TRBV15 NA NA TRBJ1-5
CASSQGPGTSGRNF TGTGCCAGCAGCCAAGGACCCGGGACTAGCGGGAGAAACTTC TRBV3-1 TRBD2 NA TRBJ2-7
CSGGGAYNEQFF TGCAGCGGTGGAGGCGCCTACAATGAGCAGTTCTTC TRBV29-1 NA NA TRBJ2-1
CASSQVGDFYEQYF TGCGCCAGCAGCCAAGTAGGGGACTTTTACGAGCAGTACTTC TRBV4-1 NA NA TRBJ2-7
CASMAGVNEQFF TGTGCCAGCATGGCAGGGGTCAATGAGCAGTTCTTC TRBV2 NA NA TRBJ2-1
CASSWEGQRSPLHF TGTGCCAGCAGTTGGGAAGGGCAGCGCTCACCCCTCCACTTT TRBV27 NA NA TRBJ1-6
CASSYLSGGGDYGYTF TGTGCCAGCAGTTACCTTAGCGGGGGTGGAGACTATGGCTACACCTTC TRBV6-5 NA NA TRBJ1-2
CASSLGVRVKAFF TGTGCCAGCAGCTTAGGGGTCAGGGTGAAAGCTTTCTTT TRBV7-3 NA NA TRBJ1-1
CASSVGRGGTEAFF TGTGCCAGCAGCGTAGGAAGGGGAGGCACTGAAGCTTTCTTT TRBV9 NA NA TRBJ1-1
CASSPMNQETQYF TGTGCCAGTAGTCCTATGAACCAAGAGACCCAGTACTTC TRBV19 NA NA TRBJ2-5
CASSLFSSGSMLGQFF TGTGCCAGCAGTTTATTTTCTAGCGGGAGTATGTTGGGGCAGTTCTTC TRBV12-3/TRBV12-4 TRBD2 NA TRBJ2-1
CASSLERSPLHF TGTGCCAGCAGCTTGGAGAGGTCACCCCTCCACTTT TRBV7-8 NA NA TRBJ1-6
CASGDSGGPDTGELFF TGTGCCAGCGGAGATAGCGGGGGGCCGGACACCGGGGAGCTGTTTTTT TRBV9 TRBD2 NA TRBJ2-2
CASSPGTSAYEQYF TGTGCCAGCAGTCCCGGGACTAGCGCCTACGAGCAGTACTTC TRBV6-1 TRBD2 NA TRBJ2-7